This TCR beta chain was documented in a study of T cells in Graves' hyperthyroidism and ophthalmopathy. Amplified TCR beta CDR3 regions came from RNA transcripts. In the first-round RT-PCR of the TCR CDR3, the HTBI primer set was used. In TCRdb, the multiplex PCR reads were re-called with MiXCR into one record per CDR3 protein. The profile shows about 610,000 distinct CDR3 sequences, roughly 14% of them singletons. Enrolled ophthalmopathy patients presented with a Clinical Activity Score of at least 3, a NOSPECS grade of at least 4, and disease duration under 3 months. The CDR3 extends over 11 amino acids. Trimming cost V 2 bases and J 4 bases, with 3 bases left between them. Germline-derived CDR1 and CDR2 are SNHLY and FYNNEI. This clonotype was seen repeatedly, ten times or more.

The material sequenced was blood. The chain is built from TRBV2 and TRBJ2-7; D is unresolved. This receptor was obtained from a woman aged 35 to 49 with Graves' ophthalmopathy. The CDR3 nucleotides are TGTGCCAGCAGTGAATTATACGAGCAGTACTTC. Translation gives CASSELYEQYF.